This TCR beta chain originates from a study of T cells in Graves' hyperthyroidism and ophthalmopathy. General study findings and limits: Most expanded thyroid clonotypes above 0.001 recurred in blood.

A note on this clonotype: Its antigen is unknown.

Using RNA transcripts as the source, TCR beta CDR3 regions were amplified. The study used the HTBI primer set for a first-round RT-PCR of the TCR CDR3. In TCRdb, the multiplex PCR reads were re-called with MiXCR into one record per CDR3 protein. Of 250,000 to 300,000 distinct CDR3 sequences in the sample, about 13% were seen once. A lack of ophthalmopathy progression within 18 months defined stable Graves' hyperthyroidism. This clonotype was sampled from a woman in her forties with Graves' hyperthyroidism. Input material: blood.

For the CDR3, the DNA is TGTGCCAGCAGCCTCTGGGGCGGCAATCCACCCCTCCACTTT. Protein sequence: CASSLWGGNPPLHF. The J gene is TRBJ1-6, the V gene TRBV27; possible D gene TRBD1, 5 bases. CDR1 and CDR2 from the germline V gene are MNHEY and SMNVEV (reference sequence). Trimming left V 6 bases short and J 11 bases short, with 17 bases between. The CDR3 contains 14 residues.